A single sample is the source of the 32 T cell receptor beta chains below, sequenced in a study of identifying expanded T cells in peripheral blood. The table came from immunoSEQ multiplex PCR; TCRdb's copy has only in-frame clones and leaves some out. Of some 90,000 clones listed, 88% are singletons. Material for sequencing was blood. These receptors were collected from a person aged 18-70 years in good health.

The gene calls are TRBV5-1 and TRBJ2-2; the D is unclear. The germline gives CDR1 SGHRS, CDR2 YFSETQ. The CDR3 contains 16 residues. V was shortened by 2 bases and J by 0 bases, with 11 bases between the two germline ends. CDR3 nucleotides: TGCGCCAGCAGCTTCGCGCGCGAGCCGAACACCGGGGAGCTGTTTTTT. Translating it yields CASSFAREPNTGELFF.

The rearrangement uses TRBV25-1 and TRBJ2-7; possible D gene TRBD2, 5 bases. Germline CDR1 reads MGHDK; CDR2 reads SYGVNS. V lost 2 bases and J 0 bases, leaving 11 bases between the germline ends. The CDR3 is made up of 15 amino acids. The CDR3 protein is CASSEVPGDSYEQYF. CDR3 DNA: TGTGCCAGCAGTGAAGTCCCCGGGGACTCCTACGAGCAGTACTTC.

The chain recombines TRBV7-8 with TRBJ1-6; TRBD1 agrees at 8 bases. This CDR3 region has 16 residues. CDR1 SGHVS and CDR2 FQNEAQ come from the germline V gene. The J segment lost 5 bases and the V segment lost 4 bases, leaving 7 bases of the junction unmatched. The CDR3 loop reads CASSSGQGLDNSPLHF. The CDR3 coding sequence is TGTGCCAGCAGCTCCGGACAGGGCCTAGATAATTCACCCCTCCACTTT.

V gene TRBV4-2 combines with J gene TRBJ2-5, with TRBD2 matching over 14 bases. V gave up 11 bases and J gave up 1 base; unmatched junction bases: 9. The CDR3 contains 16 residues. Germline V lookup: CDR1 LGHNA, CDR2 YNFKEQ. The CDR3 reads CASRWGLAGAQETQYF. The CDR3 DNA is TGTGCCTCCCGGTGGGGACTAGCGGGGGCCCAAGAGACCCAGTACTTC.

V is TRBV4-3 and J is TRBJ1-1, with 7 bases aligning to TRBD1. Germline V gives CDR1 LGHNA, CDR2 YSLEER. The CDR3 spans 14 residues. V shed 1 base, J shed 6 bases, and the junction held 5 bases outside the gene matches. CDR3 nucleotide sequence: TGCGCCAGCAGCCAAGTCGGGCAGGGGGCTGAAGCTTTCTTT. It yields the protein CASSQVGQGAEAFF.

The rearrangement links TRBV15 to TRBJ1-3; D is undetermined. V lost 1 base and J 0 bases, leaving 7 bases between the germline ends. This CDR3 comprises 15 residues. The germline V gene encodes CDR1 LNHNV and CDR2 YYDKDF (reference sequence). As DNA, the CDR3 is TGTGCCACCAGCAGAGGAGAAGACTCTGGAAACACCATATATTTT. Encoded protein: CATSRGEDSGNTIYF.

The J gene is TRBJ2-3, the V gene TRBV2; no clear D. V was clipped by 1 base and J by 5 bases, with 1 base between them. Germline V gene lookup returns CDR1 SNHLY and CDR2 FYNNEI. This CDR3 contains 11 residues. As DNA, the CDR3 is TGTGCCAGCAGTGAAGTAGATACGCAGTATTTT. It yields the protein CASSEVDTQYF.

This clone came up a few times. The chain is built from TRBV4-2 and TRBJ2-3; 7 positions agree with TRBD1. The CDR3 runs 15 residues. V trimming: 7 bases; J trimming: 2 bases; junction bases outside the gene matches: 9. Germline CDR1 LGHNA, CDR2 YNFKEQ. CDR3: CASTNPGQSTDTQYF. The CDR3 DNA reads TGTGCCAGCACCAACCCGGGACAGTCCACAGATACGCAGTATTTT.

V gene TRBV7-9 combines with J gene TRBJ2-3; no clear D. Germline CDR1 is SEHNR and CDR2 is FQNEAQ (reference sequence). Trimming took off 0 bases at V and 0 bases at J, with 10 bases between the two ends. The CDR3 has 16 amino acids. CDR3 protein: CASSLAEQASTDTQYF. The DNA for the CDR3 is TGTGCCAGCAGCTTAGCAGAACAAGCTAGCACAGATACGCAGTATTTT.

This chain connects TRBV19 to TRBJ1-1; the D gene is possibly TRBD1 (5 bases). The length of the CDR3 is 14 residues. Trimming took off 4 bases at V and 2 bases at J, with 11 bases between the two ends. Germline V gene data show CDR1 as LNHDA and CDR2 as SQIVND (reference sequence). Here the CDR3 DNA reads TGTGCCAGTAGTAAGGTGGGGACTAACACTGAAGCTTTCTTT. Residues: CASSKVGTNTEAFF.

This rearrangement joins TRBV29-1 to TRBJ1-1, with unresolved D. The germline CDR1 and CDR2 sequences are SQVTM and ANQGSEA. Trimming shortened V by 6 bases and J by 0 bases, and 11 bases separated the two germline ends. CDR3 length equals 13 residues. The CDR3 nucleotides are TGCAGCGTGCACCCAAGGTTGAACACTGAAGCTTTCTTT. It encodes CSVHPRLNTEAFF.

This clone occurred once. The chain employs TRBV9 and TRBJ1-4; maybe TRBD1 (5 bases). CDR1 and CDR2 from the germline V gene are SGDLS and YYNGEE. Trimming stripped 0 bases from V and 11 bases from J, with 17 bases between. The CDR3 is made up of 15 amino acids. The CDR3 nucleotides are TGTGCCAGCAGCGTAGGTGCGAGTCTAGAGGGGAAACTGTTTTTT. It codes for CASSVGASLEGKLFF. Combining the CDR3 with reference TRBV9 and TRBJ1-4 gives the whole variable domain DSGVTQTPKHLITATGQRVTLRCSPRSGDLSVYWYQQSLDQGLQFLIQYYNGEERAKGNILERFSAQQFPDLHSELNLSSLELGDSALYFCASSVGASLEGKLFFGSGTQLSVL.

The chain combines TRBV28 with TRBJ1-1; D remains unclear. Germline V gene data show CDR1 as MDHEN and CDR2 as SYDVKM. The V end was cut by 2 bases, the J end by 0 bases, with 7 bases between. This CDR3 contains 14 residues. The CDR3 loop reads CASSLIAMNTEAFF. CDR3 DNA sequence: TGTGCCAGCAGTTTAATTGCCATGAACACTGAAGCTTTCTTT.

J is TRBJ2-1 and V is TRBV9; D is unresolved. This CDR3 is built from 15 residues. Germline V gene lookup returns CDR1 SGDLS and CDR2 YYNGEE. V was clipped by 4 bases and J by 2 bases, with 13 bases between them. CDR3 sequence: CASSPTGMPYNEQFF. As DNA, the CDR3 is TGTGCCAGCAGCCCAACGGGCATGCCCTACAATGAGCAGTTCTTC. Together with reference TRBV9 and TRBJ2-1, the CDR3 gives the full variable domain: DSGVTQTPKHLITATGQRVTLRCSPRSGDLSVYWYQQSLDQGLQFLIQYYNGEERAKGNILERFSAQQFPDLHSELNLSSLELGDSALYFCASSPTGMPYNEQFFGPGTRLTVL.

The chain employs TRBV4-1 and TRBJ1-4; the D is unclear. Trimming stripped 0 bases from V and 7 bases from J, with 0 bases between. CDR3 length: 11 residues. Per germline, CDR1 MGHRA and CDR2 YSYEKL. CDR3 sequence reads: CASSQDEKLFF. In DNA form, the CDR3 reads TGCGCCAGCAGCCAAGATGAAAAACTGTTTTTT.

A single count supports this clone. The chain uses TRBV30 and TRBJ2-3, with 7 bases that match TRBD1. Germline V gene lookup returns CDR1 GTSNPN and CDR2 SVGIG (reference sequence). V lost 3 bases, J lost 11 bases, and 5 bases stayed unmatched. The length of the CDR3 is 11 residues. The CDR3 loop is CAWSGQVGQYF. CDR3 bases: TGTGCCTGGAGCGGACAGGTCGGGCAGTATTTT.

The chain carries TRBV5-4 and TRBJ2-7; 10 bases fit TRBD2. V was clipped by 4 bases and J by 0 bases; unmatched bases: 13. The CDR3 is 18 amino acids. Germline V gene data show CDR1 as SGHNT and CDR2 as YYREEE (reference sequence). The CDR3 sequence: CASSAPERGGRYSYEQYF. The CDR3, as DNA: TGTGCCAGCAGCGCCCCCGAGCGGGGGGGCCGGTACTCCTACGAGCAGTACTTC.

The chain uses TRBV5-6 and TRBJ2-3; possible D gene TRBD2, 6 bases. V lost 4 bases to trimming and J lost 5 bases, with 17 bases between them. CDR1 and CDR2 (germline): SGHDT, YYEEEE. CDR3 length: 15 amino acids. The CDR3 protein is CASSRPGLRLDTQYF. CDR3 in DNA: TGTGCCAGCAGCCGGCCGGGACTGCGTCTAGATACGCAGTATTTT.

The rearrangement uses TRBV10-1 and TRBJ1-3, with D possibly being TRBD1 (5 bases). CDR1 and CDR2 (germline): WNHNN, SYGVQD (reference sequence). This CDR3 contains 15 residues. V lost 2 bases and J lost 0, with 8 bases in between. The CDR3 bases are TGCGCCAGCAGTGAGCCTGGGGCCTCTGGAAACACCATATATTTT. Protein product: CASSEPGASGNTIYF.

J is TRBJ2-5 and V is TRBV18; 8 bases align to TRBD1. Germline CDR1 and CDR2: KGHSH and LQKENI. The ends lost 4 bases at V and 10 bases at J; junction bases unmatched: 14. The CDR3 contains 15 residues. CDR3 DNA sequence: TGTGCCAGCTCACTGTCCGGTAGGACAGGGCGGGACCAGTACTTC. Translation gives CASSLSGRTGRDQYF.

This clone was picked up a small number of times. The chain couples TRBV30 to TRBJ2-7; the match to TRBD2 covers 10 bases. This CDR3 has 14 residues. The germline CDR1 and CDR2 sequences are GTSNPN and SVGIG (reference sequence). V gave up 2 bases and J gave up 6 bases; unmatched junction bases: 7. DNA of the CDR3: TGTGCCTGGAGTTTAGCGGGGGGACCTCGCGAGCAGTACTTC. This gives the protein CAWSLAGGPREQYF. Full variable domain (missing parts from reference TRBV30 and TRBJ2-7): SQTIHQWPATLVQPVGSPLSLECTVEGTSNPNLYWYRQAAGRGLQLLFYSVGIGQISSEVPQNLSASRPQDRQFILSSKKLLLSDSGFYLCAWSLAGGPREQYFGPGTRLTVT.

The chain is built from TRBV6-6 and TRBJ1-2, with D maybe TRBD1 (5 bases). CDR1 and CDR2 (germline): MNHNY, SVGAGI (reference sequence). The CDR3 spans 15 residues. V gave up 0 bases and J gave up 8 bases, with 16 bases separating them. CDR3 sequence reads: CASSYSLGRGSGYTF. For the CDR3, the DNA is TGTGCCAGCAGTTACTCCTTGGGTAGGGGTAGCGGCTACACCTTC.

This chain connects TRBV6-5 to TRBJ1-1; TRBD1 matches at 11 bases. V trimming: 6 bases; J trimming: 5 bases; junction bases outside the gene matches: 8. The CDR3 length is 15 residues. Germline V gene sequence: CDR1 MNHEY, CDR2 SVGAGI. This CDR3 is CASRGTGGKGTEAFF. The DNA of the CDR3 is TGTGCCAGCAGGGGGACAGGGGGTAAGGGGACTGAAGCTTTCTTT.

This clone was detected only once. The chain has TRBV6-5 and TRBJ2-1, with D maybe TRBD2 (5 bases). V was cut by 0 bases and J by 4 bases, with 7 bases left in between. CDR3 size: 14 residues. CDR1 MNHEY and CDR2 SVGAGI come from the germline V gene. Here the CDR3 reads CASSYSSEYNEQFF. CDR3 nucleotide sequence: TGTGCCAGCAGTTACTCTAGCGAGTACAATGAGCAGTTCTTC.

This chain links TRBV29-1 with TRBJ1-1, with 9 bases matching TRBD1. The CDR3 contains 14 residues. The germline V gene has CDR1 SQVTM and CDR2 ANQGSEA. J gave up 11 bases and V 3 bases, and 13 bases lay outside the gene matches. The CDR3 here is CSVDRTGGSPPAFF. The CDR3 DNA follows: TGCAGCGTTGATCGAACAGGGGGCTCCCCTCCGGCTTTCTTT.

The chain combines TRBV9 with TRBJ1-1, with 11 bases lining up with TRBD1. The ends lost 3 bases at V and 0 bases at J; junction bases unmatched: 4. Germline-derived CDR1 and CDR2 are SGDLS and YYNGEE. The CDR3 consists of 16 residues. CDR3 coding DNA: TGTGCCAGCAGCGATGGACAGGGGGCACTGAACACTGAAGCTTTCTTT. Its translation: CASSDGQGALNTEAFF.

The V call is TRBV4-3, the J call TRBJ2-3; 8 bases fit TRBD2. CDR3 length: 17 amino acids. The junction had 6 bases not matched to a gene; V was cut back by 1 base and J by 0 bases. Per germline, CDR1 LGHNA and CDR2 YSLEER. The chain's CDR3 is CASSQVAGRASTDTQYF. CDR3 nucleotides: TGCGCCAGCAGCCAAGTAGCGGGGAGGGCGAGCACAGATACGCAGTATTTT.

The chain carries TRBV5-1 and TRBJ2-7, with TRBD1 matching 9 bases. The V and J ends lost 3 bases and 3 bases, in that order; junction bases with no gene match: 7. This CDR3 contains 15 residues. Per germline, CDR1 SGHRS and CDR2 YFSETQ. The CDR3 loop is CASSYTGQGIYEQYF. CDR3 DNA: TGCGCCAGCAGCTACACGGGACAGGGTATCTACGAGCAGTACTTC.

The genes are TRBV15 and TRBJ1-1; 7 bases agree with TRBD1. The V segment lost 1 base and the J segment 5 bases; nucleotides outside the gene matches: 7. CDR1 is LNHNV, CDR2 YYDKDF, per germline (reference sequence). The CDR3 covers 15 residues. CDR3 sequence reads: CATSRVRQGGTEAFF. In DNA form, the CDR3 reads TGTGCCACCAGCAGAGTTCGCCAGGGGGGGACTGAAGCTTTCTTT.

The chain links TRBV11-1 to TRBJ2-7, with TRBD1 matching over 9 bases. There are 14 residues in the CDR3. Germline CDR1 SGHAT, CDR2 FQDESV (reference sequence). V shed 5 bases and J 2 bases; nucleotides not matched to a gene: 4. The CDR3 DNA reads TGTGCCAGCAGCCAGGACAGGGGCACCTACGAGCAGTACTTC. It is translated as CASSQDRGTYEQYF.

The rearrangement links TRBV19 to TRBJ1-1; D is possibly TRBD1 (6 bases). V was pared by 2 bases and J by 1 base, with 11 bases between. The CDR3 runs 15 residues. Germline-derived CDR1 and CDR2 are LNHDA and SQIVND (reference sequence). In DNA, the CDR3 is TGTGCCAGTAGTATACAGGGGACCCGGAACACTGAAGCTTTCTTT. Translation: CASSIQGTRNTEAFF. Combining the CDR3 with reference TRBV19 and TRBJ1-1 gives the whole variable domain DGGITQSPKYLFRKEGQNVTLSCEQNLNHDAMYWYRQDPGQGLRLIYYSQIVNDFQKGDIAEGYSVSREKKESFPLTVTSAQKNPTAFYLCASSIQGTRNTEAFFGQGTRLTVV.

This chain uses TRBV7-9 with TRBJ2-7, with a possible D match to TRBD2 (6 bases). The CDR3 has 11 amino acids. Between the trimmed V and J ends, which lost 11 bases and 3 bases, there was a span of 11 bases. Germline V gene lookup returns CDR1 SEHNR and CDR2 FQNEAQ (reference sequence). In DNA, the CDR3 is TGTGCCGGGGGGAGGTTCTACGAGCAGTACTTC. Protein sequence: CAGGRFYEQYF.